This T cell receptor beta chain originates from a study of response to subunit inactivated influenza vaccine. TCRdb used MiXCR to reprocess the RT-PCR reads, holding one entry per CDR3 protein. The table includes under 500,000 distinct CDR3 sequences, approximately 11% detected once. A remark on this clonotype: Its antigen is unknown.

Points from the study as a whole: Authors suggested seasonal influenza vaccinations each recruit few new T cells.

CDR1 is SNHLY, CDR2 FYNNEI, per germline. Trimming shortened V by 4 bases and J by 2 bases, and 12 bases separated the two germline ends. This CDR3 has 15 residues. This chain links TRBV2 with TRBJ2-1; D could derive from TRBD1 or TRBD2 (5 bases each). The source was PBMCs from blood, collected more than 35 days after vaccination. The sequence was collected from a man in his forties or fifties who received an inactivated influenza vaccine. CDR3 loop: CASSGSGAAYNEQFF. The CDR3, as DNA: TGTGCCAGCAGTGGTTCCGGGGCAGCCTACAATGAGCAGTTCTTC.